This T cell receptor beta chain stems from a study of blood T cells in healthy people across ages. This clonotype has only a few counts. Trimming pared 6 bases from V and 5 bases from J, leaving 13 bases between. There are 14 residues in the CDR3. The germline gives CDR1 SGHAT, CDR2 FQDESV (reference sequence). Next came a second PCR, run for roughly 6 to 11 cycles, which used a sample-barcoded 5' primer along with a J-beta primer mix. TCRdb reanalysed the 5' RACE reads using MiXCR and keeps one entry per CDR3 protein. The profile shows around 780,000 distinct CDR3 sequences, roughly 25% of them singletons. The same sample was also used in a study of T cells of mothers and their children.

The source material was blood. This sequence originates from a boy between 10 and 17 years old in good health. This sequence joins TRBV11-1 and TRBJ2-2; D is possibly TRBD1 (6 bases). The CDR3 sequence: CASRPGVGTGELFF. The CDR3, as DNA: TGTGCCAGCAGACCAGGGGTGGGGACCGGGGAGCTGTTTTTT.